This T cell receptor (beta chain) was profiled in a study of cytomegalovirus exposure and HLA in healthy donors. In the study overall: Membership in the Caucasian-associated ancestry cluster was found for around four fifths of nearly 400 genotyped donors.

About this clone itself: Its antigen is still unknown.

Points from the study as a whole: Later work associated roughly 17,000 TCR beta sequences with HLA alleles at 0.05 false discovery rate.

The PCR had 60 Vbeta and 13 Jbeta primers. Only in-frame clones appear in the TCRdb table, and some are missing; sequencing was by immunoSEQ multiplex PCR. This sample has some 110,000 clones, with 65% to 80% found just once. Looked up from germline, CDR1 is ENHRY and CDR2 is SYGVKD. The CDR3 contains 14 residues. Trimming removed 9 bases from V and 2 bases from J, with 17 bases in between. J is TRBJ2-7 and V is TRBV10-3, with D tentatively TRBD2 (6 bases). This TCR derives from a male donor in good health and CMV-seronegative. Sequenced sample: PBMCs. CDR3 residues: CAIHSGKDPYEQYF. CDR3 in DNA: TGTGCCATTCATAGCGGAAAGGATCCCTACGAGCAGTACTTC.